A selection of T cell receptor beta chains follows, all from one sample in a study of T cells in Graves' hyperthyroidism and ophthalmopathy. From the multiplex PCR reads, TCRdb called clonotypes with MiXCR, one entry per CDR3 protein. Of under 750,000 distinct CDR3 sequences listed, 15% to 20% are singletons. Sequenced material: blood. These receptors were obtained from a woman between 50 and 59 years old with Graves' hyperthyroidism that later progressed to Graves' ophthalmopathy. The CDR3 runs from the conserved cysteine through the conserved F or W. D genes are given only for firm matches. Clone size, where shown, is once, few, many, or a class for clones that have expanded.

j_call | d_call | clone_size | v_call | cdr3_aa | cdr3_nt
TRBJ2-3 | - | - | TRBV5-1 | CASSLASQLLDTQYF | TGCGCCAGCAGCTTGGCGTCACAGCTCCTGGATACGCAGTATTTT
TRBJ2-5 | - | many | TRBV3-1 | CASSQGRQQETQYF | TGTGCCAGCAGCCAAGGGAGACAGCAAGAGACCCAGTACTTC
TRBJ1-2 | - | few | TRBV4-1 | CASSQVGGGRGYGYTF | TGCGCCAGCAGCCAGGTTGGGGGGGGGAGGGGCTATGGCTACACCTTC
TRBJ1-2 | TRBD1 | - | TRBV5-1 | CASSPGQLTWDYGYTF | TGCGCCAGCAGCCCGGGACAGCTTACCTGGGACTATGGCTACACCTTC
TRBJ2-1 | - | - | TRBV6-1 | CASTGDEQFF | TGTGCCAGCACCGGCGATGAGCAGTTCTTC
TRBJ2-3 | - | many | TRBV12-5 | CASGLVLDTHSTDTQYF | TGTGCTAGTGGTTTGGTACTGGACACGCATAGCACAGATACGCAGTATTTT
TRBJ2-3 | - | many | TRBV7-8 | CASTQTRGPDTQYF | TGTGCCAGCACCCAAACTAGGGGCCCTGATACGCAGTATTTT
TRBJ1-1 | - | few | TRBV7-9 | CTSSSTAGQNTEAFF | TGTACCAGCAGCTCAACGGCGGGACAGAACACTGAAGCTTTCTTT
TRBJ2-5 | TRBD1 | - | TRBV29-1 | CSGRQGKETQYF | TGCAGCGGCCGACAGGGAAAAGAGACCCAGTACTTC
TRBJ2-1 | - | few | TRBV5-4 | CASSLTGYEQFF | TGTGCCAGCAGCTTGACAGGGTATGAGCAGTTCTTC
TRBJ1-5 | TRBD1 | - | TRBV19 | CASSRQGAVGQPQHF | TGTGCCAGTAGTAGACAGGGGGCGGTTGGTCAGCCCCAGCATTTT
TRBJ1-5 | - | few | TRBV29-1 | CSVARGMGDQPQHF | TGCAGCGTTGCAAGAGGGATGGGCGATCAGCCCCAGCATTTT
TRBJ2-7 | - | many | TRBV29-1 | CSVVRAEGTYEQYF | TGCAGCGTTGTTCGTGCGGAGGGAACCTACGAGCAGTACTTC
TRBJ2-4 | TRBD1 | - | TRBV18 | CASSPQGETIQYF | TGTGCCAGCTCACCTCAGGGGGAAACCATTCAGTACTTC
TRBJ1-1 | - | many | TRBV5-1 | CASSLEGENTEAFF | TGTGCCAGCAGCTTAGAGGGAGAGAACACTGAAGCTTTCTTT
TRBJ1-2 | TRBD1 | few | TRBV5-1 | CASSLRQGHYGYTF | TGCGCCAGCAGCCTTAGACAGGGTCACTATGGCTACACCTTC
TRBJ2-7 | TRBD2 | - | TRBV10-3 | CATATSGGGEQYF | TGTGCCACCGCGACTAGCGGGGGGGGCGAGCAGTACTTC
TRBJ1-2 | - | - | TRBV6-1 | CASTSLRPGYGYTF | TGTGCCAGCACCTCACTCCGACCTGGCTATGGCTACACCTTC
TRBJ1-1 | - | few | TRBV10-1 | CASSDDREAFF | TGCGCCAGCAGTGACGATAGGGAAGCTTTCTTT
TRBJ1-2 | - | few | TRBV12-3/TRBV12-4 | CASSPGGALGYGYTF | TGTGCCAGCAGCCCCGGGGGGGCGTTGGGATATGGCTACACCTTC
TRBJ2-3 | - | few | TRBV20-1 | CSARWTTSTDTQYF | TGCAGTGCTAGATGGACTACTAGCACAGATACGCAGTATTTT
TRBJ2-3 | - | once | TRBV5-6 | CASSLTDPMQYF | TGTGCCAGCAGCTTGACAGATCCAATGCAGTATTTT
TRBJ1-4 | - | - | TRBV27 | CASSTNTQEKLFF | TGTGCCAGCAGTACTAACACACAAGAAAAACTGTTTTTT
TRBJ2-1 | TRBD1 | many | TRBV12-3/TRBV12-4 | CAIVGQGYNEQFF | TGTGCCATCGTCGGACAGGGTTACAATGAGCAGTTCTTC
TRBJ2-7 | - | - | TRBV10-3 | CAISLKQGYEQYF | TGTGCCATCAGTTTGAAACAGGGCTACGAGCAGTACTTC
TRBJ1-2 | - | - | TRBV20-1 | CSVTPLDYGYTF | TGCAGTGTCACCCCACTCGACTATGGCTACACCTTC
TRBJ2-5 | - | few | TRBV10-1 | CASSEQGLQETQYF | TGCGCCAGCAGTGAGCAAGGGCTTCAAGAGACCCAGTACTTC
TRBJ2-3 | TRBD2 | - | TRBV12-3/TRBV12-4 | CASSLAGGAEDTQYF | TGTGCCAGCAGTTTAGCCGGGGGGGCCGAGGATACGCAGTATTTT
TRBJ1-1 | - | - | TRBV6-6 | CASSYNTNRNTEAFF | TGTGCCAGCAGTTACAATACCAACAGGAACACTGAAGCTTTCTTT
TRBJ1-1 | - | many | TRBV13 | CASSSLTSLTEAFF | TGTGCCAGCAGCTCCCTCACGAGTTTGACTGAAGCTTTCTTT
TRBJ2-5 | TRBD1 | many | TRBV24-1 | CATSDSGTAHPETQYF | TGTGCCACCAGTGATTCCGGGACAGCCCATCCAGAGACCCAGTACTTC
TRBJ2-1 | - | few | TRBV9 | CASSTKYNEQFF | TGTGCCAGCAGCACCAAGTACAATGAGCAGTTCTTC
TRBJ2-7 | - | - | TRBV11-2 | CASSLVRSRRHEQYF | TGTGCCAGCAGCTTAGTACGTAGCCGTCGGCACGAGCAGTACTTC
TRBJ2-7 | - | - | TRBV15 | CATSRRRTAYEQYF | TGTGCCACCAGCAGACGGCGGACAGCCTACGAGCAGTACTTC
TRBJ2-3 | - | - | TRBV24-1 | CATSGGSTDTQYF | TGTGCCACCAGTGGAGGGAGCACAGATACGCAGTATTTT
TRBJ2-7 | TRBD2 | - | TRBV20-1 | CSAKISGTSGGEQYF | TGCAGTGCTAAGATATCCGGGACTAGCGGGGGTGAGCAGTACTTC
TRBJ1-4 | - | - | TRBV4-2 | CASSQAPGLDEKLFF | TGTGCCAGCAGCCAAGCTCCAGGGTTGGATGAAAAACTGTTTTTT
TRBJ1-1 | - | - | TRBV19 | CASTGPAGGRTEAFF | TGTGCCAGTACCGGACCCGCGGGAGGGAGAACGGAAGCTTTCTTT
TRBJ2-1 | - | many | TRBV27 | CASNAWAHNEQFF | TGTGCCAGCAATGCCTGGGCCCACAATGAGCAGTTCTTC
TRBJ1-1 | - | many | TRBV11-2 | CASSLGHTRDSAFF | TGTGCCAGCAGCTTAGGGCACACTAGGGACTCAGCTTTCTTT
TRBJ2-5 | - | many | TRBV2 | CASNVEGTLTDQETQYF | TGTGCCAGCAATGTTGAGGGGACACTAACCGACCAAGAGACCCAGTACTTC
TRBJ1-5 | - | many | TRBV6-1 | CASTLDSNQPQHF | TGTGCCAGCACCCTGGACAGCAATCAGCCCCAGCATTTT
TRBJ2-7 | TRBD1 | - | TRBV24-1 | CATSDAGTGGYEQYF | TGTGCCACCAGTGATGCCGGGACAGGGGGCTACGAGCAGTACTTC
TRBJ2-4 | - | - | TRBV20-1 | CSARDPGRAENIQYF | TGCAGTGCTAGAGATCCCGGCAGGGCGGAAAACATTCAGTACTTC